This T cell receptor (beta chain) was documented in a study of CD8 T cells in ankylosing spondylitis. The study, taken as a whole, reports: Blood from ankylosing spondylitis patients appeared to carry a characteristic roughly 8-variant TCR beta motif. A CD8+ phenotype characterized the disease-linked clones, which were relatively rare in peripheral blood. Reportedly, disease-linked clones are significantly enriched in ankylosing spondylitis patients' matched synovial fluid.

This CDR3 is built from 18 residues. The J segment lost 1 base and the V segment lost 1 base, leaving 6 bases of the junction unmatched. Germline V gene lookup returns CDR1 LNHNV and CDR2 YYDKDF (reference sequence). Making the TCR beta libraries involved quantitative 5'-RACE with molecular barcodes. TCRdb independently ran MiXCR on the 5' RACE reads; one entry per CDR3 protein. The table has over 95,000 distinct CDR3 sequences, about 8.3% seen once. The table lists this clonotype with many counts. Its antigen remains unknown. The sequenced sample was blood, either unsorted or a sorted T cell fraction (not recorded which). The sequence was obtained from a male donor with ankylosing spondylitis or in good health (not recorded which). This chain joins TRBV15 and TRBJ2-2, with 10 bases lining up with TRBD1. The CDR3 spells CATSRGVWTGGNTGELFF. The CDR3 nucleotides are TGTGCCACCAGCAGAGGTGTCTGGACAGGGGGGAACACCGGGGAGCTGTTTTTT.